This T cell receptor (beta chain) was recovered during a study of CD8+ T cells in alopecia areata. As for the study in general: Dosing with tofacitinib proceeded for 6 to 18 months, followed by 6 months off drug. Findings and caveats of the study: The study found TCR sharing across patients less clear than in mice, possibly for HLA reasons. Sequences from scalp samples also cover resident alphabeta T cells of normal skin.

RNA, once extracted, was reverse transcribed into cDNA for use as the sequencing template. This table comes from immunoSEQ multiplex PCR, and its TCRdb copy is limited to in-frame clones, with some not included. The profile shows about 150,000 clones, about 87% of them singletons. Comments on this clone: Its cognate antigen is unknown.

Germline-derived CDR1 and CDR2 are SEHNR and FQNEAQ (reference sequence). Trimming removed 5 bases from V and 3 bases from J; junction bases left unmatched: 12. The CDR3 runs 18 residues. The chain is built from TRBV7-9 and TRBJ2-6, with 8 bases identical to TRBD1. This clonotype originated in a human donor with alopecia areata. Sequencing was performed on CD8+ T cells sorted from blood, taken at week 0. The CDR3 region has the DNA TGTGCCAGCAGCGGAGAGGGGCAGGGGGCTGGTGGGGCCAACGTCCTGACTTTC. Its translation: CASSGEGQGAGGANVLTF.